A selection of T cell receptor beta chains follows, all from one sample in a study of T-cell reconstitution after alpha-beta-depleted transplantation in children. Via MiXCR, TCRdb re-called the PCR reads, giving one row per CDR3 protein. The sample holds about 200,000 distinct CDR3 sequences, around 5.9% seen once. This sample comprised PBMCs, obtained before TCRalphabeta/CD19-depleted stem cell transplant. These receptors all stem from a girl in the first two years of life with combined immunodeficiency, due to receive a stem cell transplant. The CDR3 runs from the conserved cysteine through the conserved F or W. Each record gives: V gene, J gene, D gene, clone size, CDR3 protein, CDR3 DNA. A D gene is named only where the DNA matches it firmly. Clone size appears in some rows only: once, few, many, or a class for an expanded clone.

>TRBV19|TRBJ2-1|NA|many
CASSILAYNNEQFF
TGTGCCAGTAGTATCCTAGCGTACAACAATGAGCAGTTCTTC
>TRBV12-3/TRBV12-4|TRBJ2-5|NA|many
CASSFIGLQGQETQYF
TGTGCCAGCAGTTTCATAGGCTTACAGGGACAAGAGACCCAGTACTTC
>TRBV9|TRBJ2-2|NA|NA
CASSEGPSHNTGELFF
TGTGCCAGCAGCGAAGGTCCTAGCCACAACACCGGGGAGCTGTTTTTT
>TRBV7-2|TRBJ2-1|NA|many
CASSNDRKQFF
TGTGCCAGCAGCAACGACCGAAAGCAGTTCTTC
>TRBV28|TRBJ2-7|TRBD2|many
CASSFLAGGSNEQYF
TGTGCCAGCAGTTTCCTAGCGGGAGGTTCTAACGAGCAGTACTTC
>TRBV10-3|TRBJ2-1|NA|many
CATLANYNEQFF
TGTGCCACCTTAGCGAACTACAATGAGCAGTTCTTC
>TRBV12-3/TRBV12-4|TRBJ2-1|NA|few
CASSLGDATAYNEQFF
TGTGCCAGCAGTTTAGGCGATGCTACGGCCTACAATGAGCAGTTCTTC
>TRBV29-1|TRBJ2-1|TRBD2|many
CSVVPSGRRRQFF
TGCAGCGTTGTTCCTAGCGGGAGAAGGCGGCAGTTCTTC
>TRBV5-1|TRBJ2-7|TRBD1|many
CASSYGTGNYEQYF
TGCGCCAGCAGCTACGGGACAGGGAACTACGAGCAGTACTTC
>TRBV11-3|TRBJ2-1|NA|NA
CASSSREFNEQFF
TGTGCCAGCAGCTCCCGGGAGTTTAATGAGCAGTTCTTC
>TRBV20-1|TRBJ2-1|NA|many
CSAREGGTSYNEQFF
TGCAGTGCTAGAGAGGGCGGGACCTCCTACAATGAGCAGTTCTTC
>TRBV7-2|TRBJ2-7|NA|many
CASSFGSTSSFSYEQYF
TGTGCCAGCAGCTTTGGGTCAACTAGCTCGTTCTCCTACGAGCAGTACTTC
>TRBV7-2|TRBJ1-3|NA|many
CASSLWVSGNTIYF
TGTGCCAGCAGCCTATGGGTCTCTGGAAACACCATATATTTT
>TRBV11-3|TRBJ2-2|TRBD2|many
CASSFSYSSGRAGGELFF
TGTGCCAGCAGCTTCTCCTACAGTAGCGGGAGGGCTGGCGGGGAGCTGTTTTTT
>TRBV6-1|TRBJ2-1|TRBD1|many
CASIERGTGSYNEQFF
TGTGCCAGCATCGAACGGGGGACAGGGTCCTACAATGAGCAGTTCTTC
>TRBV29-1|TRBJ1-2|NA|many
CSVRTDDYGYTF
TGCAGCGTACGGACGGATGATTATGGCTACACCTTC
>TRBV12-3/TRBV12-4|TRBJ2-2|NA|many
CASSNGNTGELFF
TGTGCCAGCAGTAACGGCAACACCGGGGAGCTGTTTTTT
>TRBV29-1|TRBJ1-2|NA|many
CSVVDSGYTF
TGCAGCGTTGTGGACAGCGGCTACACCTTC
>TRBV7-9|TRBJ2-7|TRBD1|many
CASSFPQGDEQYF
TGTGCCAGCAGCTTCCCACAGGGGGACGAGCAGTACTTC
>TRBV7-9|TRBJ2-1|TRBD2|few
CASSRGGTGDEQFF
TGTGCCAGCAGCCGCGGGGGGACGGGCGATGAGCAGTTCTTC
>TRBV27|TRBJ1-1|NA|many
CASSLGLGGMNTEAFF
TGTGCCAGCAGTTTGGGATTAGGGGGAATGAACACTGAAGCTTTCTTT
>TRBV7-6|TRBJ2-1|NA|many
CASSYTGEVDEQFF
TGTGCCAGCAGCTACACAGGGGAGGTAGATGAGCAGTTCTTC
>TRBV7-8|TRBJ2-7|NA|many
CASSPNRNEQYF
TGTGCCAGCAGCCCCAACCGTAACGAGCAGTACTTC
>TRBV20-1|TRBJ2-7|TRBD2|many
CSASHRTSGSYEQYF
TGCAGTGCTTCCCACCGGACTAGCGGTTCCTACGAGCAGTACTTC
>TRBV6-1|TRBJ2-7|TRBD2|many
CASSSGTSGDKQYF
TGTGCCAGCAGCTCCGGGACTAGCGGGGACAAGCAGTACTTC
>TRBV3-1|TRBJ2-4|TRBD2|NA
CASSRILAGASLAKNIQYF
TGTGCCAGCAGCCGAATTTTAGCGGGGGCTTCTCTGGCCAAAAACATTCAGTACTTC
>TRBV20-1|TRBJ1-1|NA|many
CSARLNTEAFF
TGCAGTGCTAGGTTGAACACTGAAGCTTTCTTT
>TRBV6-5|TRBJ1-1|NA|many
CASSPGGRDTEAFF
TGTGCCAGCAGTCCCGGGGGAAGGGACACTGAAGCTTTCTTT
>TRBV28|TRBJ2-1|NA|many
CASTPRGEDEQFF
TGTGCCAGCACCCCTAGGGGGGAGGATGAGCAGTTCTTC
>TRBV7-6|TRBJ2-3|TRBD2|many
CASSLGAQRGGMDTQYF
TGTGCCAGCAGCTTAGGGGCGCAGCGGGGGGGCATGGATACGCAGTATTTT
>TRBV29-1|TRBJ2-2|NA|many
CSALTGELFF
TGCAGCGCCCTCACCGGGGAGCTGTTTTTT
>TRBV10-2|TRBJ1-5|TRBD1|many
CASSEYTGDYQPQHF
TGCGCCAGCAGTGAGTATACAGGGGATTATCAGCCCCAGCATTTT
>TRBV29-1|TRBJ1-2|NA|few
CSVDGGDGYTF
TGCAGCGTTGACGGGGGCGATGGCTACACCTTC
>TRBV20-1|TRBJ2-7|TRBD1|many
CSGSGQTYEQYF
TGCAGTGGATCGGGACAGACCTACGAGCAGTACTTC
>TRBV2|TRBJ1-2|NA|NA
CASRDGGDYGYTF
TGTGCCAGCAGAGACGGGGGCGACTATGGCTACACCTTC
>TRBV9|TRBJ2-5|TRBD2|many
CASSPWTSGGPEETQYF
TGTGCCAGCAGCCCCTGGACTAGCGGGGGGCCTGAAGAGACCCAGTACTTC
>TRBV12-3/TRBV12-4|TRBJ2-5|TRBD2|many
CASSSGAGVGEETQYF
TGTGCCAGCAGTTCGGGCGCGGGGGTAGGAGAAGAGACCCAGTACTTC
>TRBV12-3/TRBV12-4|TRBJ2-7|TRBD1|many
CASSLETGGTYEQYF
TGTGCCAGCAGTTTGGAGACAGGGGGTACGTACGAGCAGTACTTC
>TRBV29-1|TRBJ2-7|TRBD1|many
CSVLGQGGEQYF
TGCAGCGTTCTGGGACAGGGGGGCGAGCAGTACTTC
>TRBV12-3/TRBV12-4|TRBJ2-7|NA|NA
CACSLGGGGRISRSYEQYF
TGTGCCTGCAGTTTAGGGGGAGGCGGAAGAATCTCCCGGTCATACGAGCAGTACTTC
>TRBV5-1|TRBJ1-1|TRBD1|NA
CASSLYDRDQPKAFF
TGCGCCAGCAGCTTGTACGACAGGGATCAGCCCAAAGCTTTCTTT
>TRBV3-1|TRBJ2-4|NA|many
CASSQDARTKNIQYF
TGTGCCAGCAGCCAAGATGCCAGAACCAAAAACATTCAGTACTTC
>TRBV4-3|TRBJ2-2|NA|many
CASSPGDTFTGELFF
TGCGCCAGCAGCCCAGGGGACACTTTTACCGGGGAGCTGTTTTTT
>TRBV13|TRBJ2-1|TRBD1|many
CASSLRFGTGLYNEQFF
TGTGCCAGCAGCTTAAGGTTCGGGACAGGGCTCTACAATGAGCAGTTCTTC
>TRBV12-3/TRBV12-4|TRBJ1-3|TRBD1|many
CASRPGQKKGNTIYF
TGTGCCAGCCGACCGGGACAGAAAAAGGGAAACACCATATATTTT
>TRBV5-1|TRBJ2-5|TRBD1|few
CASSADRDRGPQETQYF
TGCGCCAGCAGCGCGGACCGGGACAGGGGGCCCCAAGAGACCCAGTACTTC
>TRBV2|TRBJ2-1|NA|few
CASSDGDSYNEQFF
TGTGCCAGCAGTGATGGGGACTCCTACAATGAGCAGTTCTTC
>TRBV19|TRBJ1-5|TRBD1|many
CASSNGQGSIQAQHF
TGTGCCAGTAGTAACGGACAGGGATCGATTCAAGCCCAGCATTTT
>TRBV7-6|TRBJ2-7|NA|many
CASSLTASYEQYF
TGTGCCAGCAGCTTGACTGCATCCTACGAGCAGTACTTC
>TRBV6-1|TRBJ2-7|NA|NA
CASRISTAPVGQYF
TGTGCCAGCCGAATTTCGACAGCCCCTGTGGGGCAGTACTTC
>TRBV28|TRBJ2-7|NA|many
CATATVLAYEQYF
TGTGCCACCGCGACAGTGTTAGCATACGAGCAGTACTTC